The sequence of this T cell receptor beta chain was determined in a study of TIL therapy for anti-PD-1-resistant metastatic lung cancer. This was the immunoSEQ v3 assay. The table came from immunoSEQ multiplex PCR; TCRdb's copy has only in-frame clones and leaves some out. The table lists tens of thousands of clones, just over 85% of them singletons. This CDR3 region has 14 residues. The V gene's germline CDR1 is GTSNPN and CDR2 SVGIG (reference sequence). V lost 1 base, J lost 0 bases, and 9 bases lay in between. Time point in this sample: pre-treatment sample, taken before nivolumab and TIL therapy.

The sequence was obtained from a person aged 25-85 years with non-small cell lung cancer. The source was blood, collected at baseline. J is TRBJ2-5 and V is TRBV30; D uncertain. The CDR3 loop reads CAWSADVNQETQYF. The CDR3 DNA follows: TGTGCCTGGAGTGCGGACGTAAACCAAGAGACCCAGTACTTC.